A single sample is the source of the 2 T cell receptor beta chains below, sequenced in a study of blood T cell repertoires in COVID-19. The data were produced by immunoSEQ multiplex PCR, yet TCRdb's version contains in-frame clones alone and is incomplete. The sample lists 150,000 to 250,000 clones, 65% to 85% occurring once. Sample: PBMCs or T cells enriched from blood (not recorded which). The receptors were sampled from a man aged 40-49 years who had recovered from COVID-19.

This chain's CDR3 is CASSLESGPYYEQYF. The CDR3 nucleotides are TGTGCCAGCAGCTTGGAGTCAGGGCCGTACTACGAGCAGTACTTC. V gene TRBV5-4 combines with J gene TRBJ2-7, with D perhaps matching TRBD1 (5 bases). This CDR3 region has 15 residues. In germline, CDR1 is SGHNT, CDR2 YYREEE (reference sequence). With 0 bases removed from V and 3 bases from J, the gap between germline ends came to 13 bases.

The V call is TRBV24-1, the J call TRBJ2-1, with a weak D call TRBD2 (5 bases). The CDR3 contains 11 residues. In germline, CDR1 is KGHDR, CDR2 SFDVKD. V was trimmed by 9 bases and J by 4 bases, leaving 6 bases between them. The CDR3 DNA is TGTGCCACCGAGGGTTACAATGAGCAGTTCTTC. Protein product: CATEGYNEQFF.